Listed here are 15 T cell receptor beta chains from one sample, sequenced in a study of cytomegalovirus exposure and HLA in healthy donors. Primers included in the PCR were 60 Vbeta and 13 Jbeta primers. This table comes from immunoSEQ multiplex PCR, and its TCRdb copy is limited to in-frame clones, with some not included. The sample lists approximately 160,000 clones; roughly 75% were seen once. Sequencing was done on a sample of PBMCs. The receptor set was obtained from a male donor in good health and CMV-seronegative.

The chain employs TRBV7-9 and TRBJ2-6, with TRBD1 matching over 9 bases. This CDR3 region has 17 residues. Germline loops: CDR1 SEHNR, CDR2 FQNEAQ (reference sequence). V trimming: 0 bases; J trimming: 4 bases; junction bases outside the gene matches: 4. In nucleotides, the CDR3 is TGTGCCAGCAGCTTAGCCGGGACAGGGTTAGGGGCCAACGTCCTGACTTTC. Protein sequence: CASSLAGTGLGANVLTF.

This chain links TRBV5-1 with TRBJ1-6; tentative D call: TRBD1 (5 bases). The CDR3 covers 16 residues. CDR1 and CDR2 from the germline V gene are SGHRS and YFSETQ. Between the trimmed V and J ends, which lost 1 base and 9 bases, there was a span of 17 bases. CDR3 bases: TGCGCCAGCAGCTTGAGCCCGGCAGAGCAGGGTTCACCCCTCCACTTT. It yields the protein CASSLSPAEQGSPLHF.

This chain joins TRBV7-2 and TRBJ2-7, with 9 bases fitting TRBD2. Unmatched junction bases numbered 10, after V lost 4 bases and J lost 3 bases. Germline V lookup: CDR1 SGHTA, CDR2 FQGNSA. CDR3 size: 16 residues. The CDR3 spells CASSWPLAGRDYEQYF. CDR3 in DNA: TGTGCCAGCAGCTGGCCGCTAGCGGGAAGAGACTACGAGCAGTACTTC.

V and J are TRBV5-1 and TRBJ2-5; 8 bases map to TRBD1. The CDR3 length is 14 residues. CDR1 and CDR2 from the germline V gene are SGHRS and YFSETQ. V trimming: 2 bases; J trimming: 4 bases; junction bases outside the gene matches: 4. CDR3 region: CASSFQGARETQYF. The DNA for the CDR3 is TGCGCCAGCAGCTTTCAGGGGGCGAGAGAGACCCAGTACTTC.

The chain is built from TRBV6-6 and TRBJ1-1; weak D call: TRBD1 (5 bases). Germline CDR1 is MNHNY and CDR2 is SVGAGI (reference sequence). V was shortened by 6 bases and J by 1 base, with 9 bases between the two germline ends. CDR3 size: 13 residues. CDR3 sequence: CASRGLGNTEAFF. DNA of the CDR3: TGTGCCAGCAGGGGGCTCGGGAACACTGAAGCTTTCTTT.

The V gene is TRBV2, the J gene TRBJ1-4; no firm D call. In germline, CDR1 is SNHLY, CDR2 FYNNEI. V dropped 5 bases and J dropped 13 bases, with 17 bases sitting between them. The CDR3 sequence is 13 residues long. The CDR3 bases are TGTGCCAGCAGTACTGGGCAGCCTCCGGTACTGTTTTTT. It encodes CASSTGQPPVLFF.

This clone came up once. This sequence joins TRBV4-3 and TRBJ2-1; 10 bases are shared with TRBD2. Germline-derived CDR1 and CDR2 are LGHNA and YSLEER. With V trimmed by 0 bases and J by 3 bases, 2 bases remained unmatched. CDR3 length: 16 amino acids. The CDR3 coding sequence is TGCGCCAGCAGCCAAGATGTAGCGGGAGGCTACAATGAGCAGTTCTTC. It specifies CASSQDVAGGYNEQFF.

The table lists this clone with a few counts. The V and J genes are TRBV4-3 and TRBJ2-7; D perhaps matches TRBD1 (6 bases). With 2 bases removed from V and 1 base from J, the gap between germline ends came to 15 bases. Germline CDR1 and CDR2: LGHNA and YSLEER. This CDR3 contains 16 residues. The CDR3 spells CASSQSRDTPSYEQYF. CDR3 sequence (DNA): TGCGCCAGCAGCCAATCTAGGGACACTCCTTCCTACGAGCAGTACTTC.

The chain couples TRBV19 to TRBJ2-1, with 8 bases identical to TRBD2. Germline CDR1 LNHDA, CDR2 SQIVND (reference sequence). Trimming removed 3 bases from V and 8 bases from J; junction bases left unmatched: 15. CDR3 length: 17 residues. CDR3 amino acids: CASSISGTGTRRDEQFF. The CDR3 DNA reads as TGTGCCAGTAGTATTTCCGGAACCGGGACTAGACGCGATGAGCAGTTCTTC.

The rearrangement links TRBV7-9 to TRBJ1-6; D may be TRBD1 (6 bases). Germline CDR1 is SEHNR and CDR2 is FQNEAQ (reference sequence). CDR3 length equals 13 residues. Trimming pared 3 bases from V and 13 bases from J, leaving 13 bases between. CDR3: CASSLTGGQPLHF. CDR3 nucleotide sequence: TGTGCCAGCAGCTTGACCGGGGGGCAGCCCCTCCACTTT.

This rearrangement joins TRBV4-1 to TRBJ2-2, with 8 bases identical to TRBD1. Losses at the gene ends were 3 bases for V and 4 bases for J; bases not matched to a gene: 10. The CDR3 consists of 17 residues. Per germline, CDR1 MGHRA and CDR2 YSYEKL. The DNA of the CDR3 is TGCGCCAGCAGCCACGCGGCAGGGGGCCGGGGCACCGGGGAGCTGTTTTTT. Translating it yields CASSHAAGGRGTGELFF.

V usage is TRBV5-1 and J usage is TRBJ2-5; TRBD2 agrees at 12 bases. This CDR3 is 15 amino acids long. The V gene end was trimmed by 5 bases and the J gene end by 5 bases; junction bases not matched to a gene: 7. The germline gives CDR1 SGHRS, CDR2 YFSETQ. The CDR3 DNA is TGCGCCAGCAGTTCTCTAGCGGGGGGGCCCGAGACCCAGTACTTC. It is translated as CASSSLAGGPETQYF.

The chain links TRBV9 to TRBJ1-1; D possibly corresponds to TRBD1 (6 bases). Germline CDR1 SGDLS, CDR2 YYNGEE. Trimming stripped 4 bases from V and 0 bases from J, with 19 bases between. CDR3 length equals 17 residues. CDR3 residues: CASSSPRGHEVNTEAFF. The CDR3 DNA follows: TGTGCCAGCAGCTCTCCCAGGGGTCACGAGGTGAACACTGAAGCTTTCTTT.

The chain carries TRBV5-1 and TRBJ1-6; D is ambiguous. V was shortened by 0 bases and J by 0 bases, with 7 bases between the two germline ends. Germline-derived CDR1 and CDR2 are SGHRS and YFSETQ. The CDR3 contains 16 residues. CDR3 DNA sequence: TGCGCCAGCAGCTTGGACGGGAGCTCCTATAATTCACCCCTCCACTTT. This encodes CASSLDGSSYNSPLHF.

The gene calls are TRBV19 and TRBJ2-6; D perhaps matches TRBD1 (6 bases). This CDR3 contains 15 residues. CDR1 is LNHDA, CDR2 SQIVND, per germline (reference sequence). V was pared by 7 bases and J by 2 bases, with 12 bases between. The CDR3 region is CASTLGAAGANVLTF. The CDR3 bases are TGTGCCAGTACCTTGGGGGCGGCTGGGGCCAACGTCCTGACTTTC.